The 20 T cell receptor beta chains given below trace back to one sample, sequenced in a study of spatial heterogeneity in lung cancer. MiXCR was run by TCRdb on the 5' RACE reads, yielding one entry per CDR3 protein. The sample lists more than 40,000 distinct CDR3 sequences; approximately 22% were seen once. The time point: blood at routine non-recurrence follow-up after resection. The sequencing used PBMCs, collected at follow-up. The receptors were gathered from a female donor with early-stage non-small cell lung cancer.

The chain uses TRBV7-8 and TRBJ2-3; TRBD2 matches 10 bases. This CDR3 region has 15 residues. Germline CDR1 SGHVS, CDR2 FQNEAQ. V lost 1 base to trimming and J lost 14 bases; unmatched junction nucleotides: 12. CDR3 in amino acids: CASSLVIVAGGFLYF. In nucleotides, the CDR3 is TGTGCCAGCAGCTTAGTGATAGTAGCGGGAGGATTTTTGTATTTT.

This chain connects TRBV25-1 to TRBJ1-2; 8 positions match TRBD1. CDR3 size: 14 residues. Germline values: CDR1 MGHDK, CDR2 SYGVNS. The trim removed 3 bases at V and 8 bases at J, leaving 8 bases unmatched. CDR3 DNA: TGTGCCAGCAGTGAGCGGGGACAGGTCAACGGCTACACCTTC. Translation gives CASSERGQVNGYTF.

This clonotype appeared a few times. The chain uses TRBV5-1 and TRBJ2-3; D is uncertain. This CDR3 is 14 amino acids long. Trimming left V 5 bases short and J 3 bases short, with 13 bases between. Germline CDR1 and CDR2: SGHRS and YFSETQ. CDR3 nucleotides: TGCGCCAGCAGTACCGACATACCGACAGATACGCAGTATTTT. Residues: CASSTDIPTDTQYF.

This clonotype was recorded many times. CDR3 protein: CASSLRAGLNNEQFF. CDR3 DNA: TGTGCCAGCAGCCTCAGGGCGGGGCTCAACAATGAGCAGTTCTTC. V and J are TRBV4-2 and TRBJ2-1; tentatively, D is TRBD2 (6 bases). Germline assignment: CDR1 LGHNA and CDR2 YNFKEQ. The V end lost 4 bases, the J end lost 5 bases, and 15 bases lay between the germline ends. This CDR3 spans 15 amino acids.

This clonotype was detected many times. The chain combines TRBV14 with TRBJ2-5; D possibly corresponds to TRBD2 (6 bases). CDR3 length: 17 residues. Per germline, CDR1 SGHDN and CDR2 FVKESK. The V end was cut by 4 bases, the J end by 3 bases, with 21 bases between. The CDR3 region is CASSRSLFLGGEETQYF. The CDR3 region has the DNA TGTGCCAGCAGCCGGAGTTTGTTCTTGGGCGGGGAAGAGACCCAGTACTTC. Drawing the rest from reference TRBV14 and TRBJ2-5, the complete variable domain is EAGVTQFPSHSVIEKGQTVTLRCDPISGHDNLYWYRRVMGKEIKFLLHFVKESKQDESGMPNNRFLAERTGGTYSTLKVQPAELEDSGVYFCASSRSLFLGGEETQYFGPGTRLLVL.

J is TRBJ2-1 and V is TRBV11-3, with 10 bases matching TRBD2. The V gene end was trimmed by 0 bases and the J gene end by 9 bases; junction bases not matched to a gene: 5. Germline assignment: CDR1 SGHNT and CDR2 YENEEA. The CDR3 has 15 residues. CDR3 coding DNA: TGTGCCAGCAGCTTAGAACCAGCGGGAGGGAGTGAGCAGTTCTTC. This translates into CASSLEPAGGSEQFF.

CDR3 region: CASSPMGPGTNTEAFF. The DNA of the CDR3 is TGTGCCAGCAGTCCTATGGGGCCGGGGACGAACACTGAAGCTTTCTTT. The rearrangement uses TRBV7-3 and TRBJ1-1; D might be TRBD1 (5 bases). CDR1 is SGHTA and CDR2 is FQGTGA in the germline V gene. The germline V and J ends were trimmed by 6 bases and 1 base, with 18 bases remaining between them. The CDR3 runs 16 residues.

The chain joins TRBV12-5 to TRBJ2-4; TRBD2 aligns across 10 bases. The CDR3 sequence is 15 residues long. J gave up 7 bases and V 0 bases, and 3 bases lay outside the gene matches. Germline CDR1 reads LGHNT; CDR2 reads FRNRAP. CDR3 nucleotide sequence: TGTGCTAGTGGTTTGGTCACTAGCGGGACCAACATTCAGTACTTC. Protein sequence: CASGLVTSGTNIQYF.

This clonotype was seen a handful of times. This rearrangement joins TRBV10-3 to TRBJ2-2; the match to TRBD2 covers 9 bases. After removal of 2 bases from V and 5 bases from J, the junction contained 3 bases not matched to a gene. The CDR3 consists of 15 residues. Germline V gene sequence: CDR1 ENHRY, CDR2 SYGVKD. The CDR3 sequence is CAISEVAGVTGELFF. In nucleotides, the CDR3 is TGTGCCATCAGTGAGGTAGCGGGGGTGACCGGGGAGCTGTTTTTT.

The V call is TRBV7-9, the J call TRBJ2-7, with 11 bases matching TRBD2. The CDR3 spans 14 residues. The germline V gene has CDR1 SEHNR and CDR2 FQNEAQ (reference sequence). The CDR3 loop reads CVSSRGTSGGEQYV. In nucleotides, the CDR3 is TGTGTCAGCAGCAGGGGGACTAGCGGAGGCGAGCAGTACGTC.

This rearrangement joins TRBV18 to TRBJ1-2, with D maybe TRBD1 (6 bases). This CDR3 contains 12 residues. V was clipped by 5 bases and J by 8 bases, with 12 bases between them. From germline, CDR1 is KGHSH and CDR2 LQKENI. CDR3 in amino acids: CASSRSGEGYTF. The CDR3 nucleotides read TGTGCCAGCTCAAGATCAGGGGAAGGCTACACCTTC. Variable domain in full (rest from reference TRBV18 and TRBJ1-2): NAGVMQNPRHLVRRRGQEARLRCSPMKGHSHVYWYRQLPEEGLKFMVYLQKENIIDESGMPKERFSAEFPKEGPSILRIQQVVRGDSAAYFCASSRSGEGYTFGSGTRLTVV.

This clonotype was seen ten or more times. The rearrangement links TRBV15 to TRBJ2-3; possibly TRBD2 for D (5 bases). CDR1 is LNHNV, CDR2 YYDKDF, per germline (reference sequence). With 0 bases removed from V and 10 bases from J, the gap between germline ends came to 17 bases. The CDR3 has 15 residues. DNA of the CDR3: TGTGCCACCAGCAGAGACCTAGCATCCCCCACGGCGCAGTATTTT. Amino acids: CATSRDLASPTAQYF.

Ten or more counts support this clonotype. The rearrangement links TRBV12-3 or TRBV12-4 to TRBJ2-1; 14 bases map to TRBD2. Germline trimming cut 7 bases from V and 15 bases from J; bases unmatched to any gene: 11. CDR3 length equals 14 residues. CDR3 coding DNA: TGTGCCAGCACCCTGACTAGCGGGAGGGCCGGTGGGTTCTTC. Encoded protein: CASTLTSGRAGGFF.

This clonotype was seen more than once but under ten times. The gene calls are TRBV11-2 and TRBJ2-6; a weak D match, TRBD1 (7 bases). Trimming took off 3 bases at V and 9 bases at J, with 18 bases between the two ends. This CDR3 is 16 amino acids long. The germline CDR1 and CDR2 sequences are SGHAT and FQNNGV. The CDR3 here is CASSFFGRGEVNVLTF. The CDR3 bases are TGTGCCAGCAGCTTTTTCGGCAGGGGGGAGGTCAACGTCCTGACTTTC. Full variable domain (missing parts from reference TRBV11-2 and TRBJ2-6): EAGVAQSPRYKIIEKRQSVAFWCNPISGHATLYWYQQILGQGPKLLIQFQNNGVVDDSQLPKDRFSAERLKGVDSTLKIQPAKLEDSAVYLCASSFFGRGEVNVLTFGAGSRLTVL.

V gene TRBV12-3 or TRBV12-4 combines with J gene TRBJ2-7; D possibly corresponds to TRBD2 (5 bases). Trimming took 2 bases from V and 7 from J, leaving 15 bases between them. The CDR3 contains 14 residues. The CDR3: CASSLWTRRREQYV. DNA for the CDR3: TGTGCCAGCAGTTTATGGACTCGCCGCAGGGAGCAGTACGTC.

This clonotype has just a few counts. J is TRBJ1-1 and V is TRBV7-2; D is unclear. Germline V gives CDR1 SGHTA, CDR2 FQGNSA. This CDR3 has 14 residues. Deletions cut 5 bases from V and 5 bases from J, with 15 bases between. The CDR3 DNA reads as TGTGCCAGCAGCCTTCAGCTGGCGCGAACTGAAGCTTTCTTT. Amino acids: CASSLQLARTEAFF.

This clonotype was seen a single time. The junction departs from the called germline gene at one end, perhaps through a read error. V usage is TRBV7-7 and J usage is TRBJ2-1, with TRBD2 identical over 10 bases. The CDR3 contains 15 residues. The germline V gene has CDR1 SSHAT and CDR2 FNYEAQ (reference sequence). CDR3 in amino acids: CASSLGASGGDEQFF. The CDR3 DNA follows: TGTGCTAGCAGCTTAGGTGCTAGCGGGGGTGATGAGCAGTTCTTC.

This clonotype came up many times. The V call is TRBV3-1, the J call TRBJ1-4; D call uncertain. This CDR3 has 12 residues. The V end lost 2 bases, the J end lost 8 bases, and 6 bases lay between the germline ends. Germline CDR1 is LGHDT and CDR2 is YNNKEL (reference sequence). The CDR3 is CASSQLGEKLFF. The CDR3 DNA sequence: TGTGCCAGCAGCCAACTGGGGGAAAAACTGTTTTTT.

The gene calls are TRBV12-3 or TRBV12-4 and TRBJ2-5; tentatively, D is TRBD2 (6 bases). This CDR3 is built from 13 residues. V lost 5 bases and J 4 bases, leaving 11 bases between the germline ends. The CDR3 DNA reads TGTGCCAGCAGTAGACGGGACTTAGAGACCCAGTACTTC. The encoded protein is CASSRRDLETQYF.

The CDR3 nucleotides are TGCGCCAGCAGCCAAGATCGGGGTAGCGGGGATGGCGGGGAGCTGTTTTTT. This translates into CASSQDRGSGDGGELFF. The gene calls are TRBV4-1 and TRBJ2-2, with 8 bases aligning to TRBD2. The CDR3 extends over 17 amino acids. Per the germline V gene, CDR1 is MGHRA and CDR2 is YSYEKL. Trimming took 0 bases from V and 7 from J; bases not matched to a gene: 10.